The T cell receptor beta chain under discussion was sequenced for a study of shared clonotypes between healthy human individuals. The overall study: Donors, aged 18 to 49, were a couple of women and three men.

Study-wide findings and caveats: Clonotypes shared by all four sorted-subset donors had higher generation probabilities than non-shared clonotypes. Depth of sequencing was expected to influence donor clonotype sharing.

In regard to this clone: Antigen unknown.

Sequencing was performed with immunoSEQ multiplex PCR; in TCRdb, only in-frame clones are kept and a portion is missing. Of roughly 110,000 clones detected, around two thirds appear once; the ten largest clones hold 20% to 25%. The CDR3 totals 17 residues. The germline V gene encodes CDR1 PRHDT and CDR2 FYEKMQ (reference sequence). V lost 1 base to trimming and J lost 3 bases, with 19 bases between them. Caucasian adults residing in Nashville, Tennessee made up all the donors. This chain joins TRBV13 and TRBJ2-7, with D possibly TRBD2 on 6 matching bases. The sample was memory CD8+ T cells sorted from blood. Subset defined: CD45RO+ cells pooled with CCR7-negative TemRA cells. The TCR was taken from a woman aged 25 to 45 in good health. The CDR3 DNA reads as TGTGCCAGCAGCTTAGTTTCGTCTGGCGGGGTATACTACGAGCAGTACTTC. This codes for CASSLVSSGGVYYEQYF.